This is a list of T cell receptor beta chains from one sample in a study of OX40 agonist ivuxolimab in advanced cancers. Sequencing was performed with immunoSEQ multiplex PCR; in TCRdb, only in-frame clones are kept and a portion is missing. The sample comprises approximately 70,000 clones, about 87% of which are singletons, and about 1% rests with the top ten. This sample comprised CD4+ or CD8+ T cells sorted from blood, obtained in a trial of the OX40 agonist ivuxolimab. These receptors came from an adult with an advanced solid tumor such as melanoma, head and neck, liver or kidney cancer. CDR3s include the opening cysteine and the closing phenylalanine or tryptophan. A D gene is named only where the DNA matches it firmly. Expanded clones are given a class, and other clones once, few, many or no size at all.

-	-	TRBV20-1	TRBJ2-5	TGCAGTGCTAGAACGGTGGAGACCCAGTACTTC	CSARTVETQYF
-	-	TRBV29-1	TRBJ2-5	TGCAGCGTTGGAAGCGGCTACGGGGAGACCCAGTACTTC	CSVGSGYGETQYF
-	-	TRBV28	TRBJ2-7	TGTGCCAGCGGAGCCGCCTACGAGCAGTACTTC	CASGAAYEQYF
-	once	TRBV5-1	TRBJ2-5	TGCGCCAGCAGCTCGGGTGGACGTTTCCAAGAGACCCAGTACTTC	CASSSGGRFQETQYF
-	-	TRBV29-1	TRBJ1-1	TGCAGCGCCGGTAAGCAGGGGACGAACACTGAAGCTTTCTTT	CSAGKQGTNTEAFF
TRBD2	-	TRBV9	TRBJ2-2	TGTGCCAGCAACTCCCACGGGGGACTAGCGACCACCGGGGAGCTGTTTTTT	CASNSHGGLATTGELFF
-	-	TRBV19	TRBJ1-6	TGTGCCAGTAGTGCGGGGGGCGCCTCCTATAATTCACCCCTCCACTTT	CASSAGGASYNSPLHF
-	-	TRBV18	TRBJ1-1	TGTGCCAGCTCATCTGACTGGGAAGCTTTCTTT	CASSSDWEAFF
TRBD1	-	TRBV7-8	TRBJ2-5	TGTGCCAGCAGCCTTGGGACAGAAGAGACCCAGTACTTC	CASSLGTEETQYF
TRBD1	few	TRBV5-6	TRBJ1-1	TGTGCCAGCAGCTCCCTTCGCAGGGGGCGTGAAGCTTTCTTT	CASSSLRRGREAFF
TRBD1	-	TRBV10-3	TRBJ1-2	TGTGCCATCAGCGGGACAGAATATGGCTACACCTTC	CAISGTEYGYTF
-	-	TRBV2	TRBJ1-2	TGTGCCAGCAGTCGGGGCTGGGATGGCTACACCTTC	CASSRGWDGYTF
-	-	TRBV27	TRBJ2-1	TGTGCCAGCAGTTCCAGGGTGGTTAATGAGCAGTTCTTC	CASSSRVVNEQFF
TRBD1	-	TRBV28	TRBJ1-2	TGTGCCAGCAGTTTGCAGGGGGTACTCTATGGCTACACCTTC	CASSLQGVLYGYTF
TRBD2	-	TRBV11-3	TRBJ2-1	TGTGCCACCTCCAGGGTCGGGGCGGGAGTGTATGAGCAGTTCTTC	CATSRVGAGVYEQFF
-	-	TRBV19	TRBJ2-1	TGTGCCAGTAGTATAGATGAGGGAATATACCTCAATGAGCAGTTCTTC	CASSIDEGIYLNEQFF
-	-	TRBV11-3	TRBJ1-3	TGTGCCAGCAGCTCCGAAGGGACCTCTGGAAACACCATATATTTT	CASSSEGTSGNTIYF
-	-	TRBV29-1	TRBJ2-3	TGCAGCGTGGAAAGCGGGTTAACTAGCACAGATACGCAGTATTTT	CSVESGLTSTDTQYF
-	-	TRBV5-6	TRBJ2-7	TGTGCCAGCAGCCGGTTGGACGGGCTCTACGAGCAGTACTTC	CASSRLDGLYEQYF
-	-	TRBV2	TRBJ1-2	TGTGCCAGCAGTGGGGGTTTCCAGCGGGGCTACACCTTC	CASSGGFQRGYTF
-	-	TRBV27	TRBJ1-2	TGTGCCAGCACCCGGACGGCGACTAACTATGGCTACACCTTC	CASTRTATNYGYTF
-	-	TRBV27	TRBJ2-1	TGTGCCAGCACCTCCCCCCTGGACAATGAGCAGTTCTTC	CASTSPLDNEQFF
TRBD1	-	TRBV19	TRBJ2-2	TGTGCCAGTAGTCCCAGGACAGGGTGGGCCGGGGAGCTGTTTTTT	CASSPRTGWAGELFF
TRBD1	-	TRBV28	TRBJ1-4	TGTGCCAGCAGTCCGGGACAGTTCTATGAAAAACTGTTTTTT	CASSPGQFYEKLFF
-	-	TRBV7-2	TRBJ2-1	TGTGCCAGCGGTGGAGGAGTAAGGGGGAATGAGCAGTTCTTC	CASGGGVRGNEQFF
TRBD2	-	TRBV19	TRBJ2-1	TGTGCCAGTAAACGGGTGGGCCTAGCGGGTGGCTACAATGAGCAGTTCTTC	CASKRVGLAGGYNEQFF
TRBD1	-	TRBV18	TRBJ1-2	TGTGCCAGCTCCCCAGACAGGGATTATGGCTACACCTTC	CASSPDRDYGYTF
TRBD1	-	TRBV11-2	TRBJ1-3	TGTGCCAGCAGCTCGCGGACAGGGTACTCTGGAAACACCATATATTTT	CASSSRTGYSGNTIYF
-	-	TRBV10-3	TRBJ2-2	TGTGCCATCAGTGATGTGGGTAGAGGCACCGGGGAGCTGTTTTTT	CAISDVGRGTGELFF
-	-	TRBV19	TRBJ2-2	TGTGCCAGTAGTAAGGGACACGGGATGAACACCGGGGAGCTGTTTTTT	CASSKGHGMNTGELFF
-	-	TRBV11-3	TRBJ1-1	TGTGTCAGCAGCCCACGGGACGGCGAAGCTTTCTTT	CVSSPRDGEAFF
-	-	TRBV7-9	TRBJ1-2	TGTGCCAGCAGCTTTAGCAGAGATAACTATGGCTACACCTTC	CASSFSRDNYGYTF
-	few	TRBV7-2	TRBJ1-3	TGTGCCAGCAGCTTATTGCAGGGAAACACCATATATTTT	CASSLLQGNTIYF
-	-	TRBV6-1	TRBJ1-2	TGTGCCAGCAGTGAAGTCGGGCAGCTTTATGGCTACACCTTC	CASSEVGQLYGYTF
-	-	TRBV14	TRBJ1-1	TGTGCCAGCAGCCCTTTTCTTGGGGCGGTTAAGGCTGAAGCTTTCTTT	CASSPFLGAVKAEAFF
-	-	TRBV5-1	TRBJ2-3	TGCGCCAGCAGCCGGGCTACAGCCACTAGCACAGATACGCAGTATTTT	CASSRATATSTDTQYF
-	-	TRBV9	TRBJ2-1	TGTGCCAGCAGCCCCCGCCGGGGCTTTCTGGGGAATGAGCAGTTCTTC	CASSPRRGFLGNEQFF
-	-	TRBV7-2	TRBJ2-6	TGTGCCAGCAGCTCCCAGACAACGTACTACTCTGGGGCCAACGTCCTGACTTTC	CASSSQTTYYSGANVLTF
-	-	TRBV4-3	TRBJ2-3	TGCGCCAGCAGCCAAGATCTGGGACTCGCCGGGACGCAGTATTTT	CASSQDLGLAGTQYF
TRBD1	-	TRBV5-1	TRBJ2-5	TGCGCCAGCAGCTCAACAGGGGGCGATGGGGAGACCCAGTACTTC	CASSSTGGDGETQYF
-	-	TRBV19	TRBJ1-4	TGTGCCATCCAAACAGGGTTGGGAAAACTGTTTTTT	CAIQTGLGKLFF
TRBD2	-	TRBV9	TRBJ2-3	TGTGCCAGCAGCAAGGGGACTAGCGGGTTCACAGATACGCAGTATTTT	CASSKGTSGFTDTQYF
-	-	TRBV19	TRBJ2-5	TGTGCCAGTAGCCTGTCGGGGCAAGAGACCCAGTACTTC	CASSLSGQETQYF
-	-	TRBV6-6	TRBJ1-1	TGTGCCAGCAGTTCCTCGGGGGGAGGGAACACTGAAGCTTTCTTT	CASSSSGGGNTEAFF
-	-	TRBV28	TRBJ1-2	TGTGCCAGCAGTTTCAGGGCAGGGTCTGGCTACACCTTC	CASSFRAGSGYTF
-	-	TRBV6-5	TRBJ1-1	TGTGCCAGCACCCTCTTGGGGGATTCTGAAGCTTTCTTT	CASTLLGDSEAFF